This is a list of T cell receptor beta chains from one sample in a study of control samples from healthy donors and cancer patients. Clones were sequenced by immunoSEQ multiplex PCR, and TCRdb holds only the in-frame ones, with some missing. This sample has approximately 97,000 clones, with around four fifths found just once. Source material: blood. Receptors originate from a man aged 25-45 years in good health. CDR3s include the opening cysteine and the closing phenylalanine or tryptophan. D genes are given only for firm matches. Some rows have no size entry. The others give once, few or many, or a class for an expanded clone.

D gene	clone size	V gene	J gene	CDR3 DNA	CDR3 protein
TRBD1	-	TRBV19	TRBJ2-1	TGTGCCAGTAGTATCAAACAGGGGGACACCCAGTTCTTC	CASSIKQGDTQFF
TRBD1	once	TRBV7-9	TRBJ1-1	TGTGCCAGCAGCGCGACAGGGGAAGGGCCTGAAGCTTTCTTT	CASSATGEGPEAFF
-	few	TRBV18	TRBJ1-4	TGTGCCAGCTCACCACCCTCAGGTCGGGGTGAAAAACTGTTTTTT	CASSPPSGRGEKLFF
TRBD1	-	TRBV5-1	TRBJ1-1	TGCGCCAGCAGCACGACAGGGGAAACTGAAGTTTTCTTT	CASSTTGETEVFF
-	-	TRBV5-4	TRBJ2-4	TGTGCCAGCAGCTTGTTTACAGGACGAATTCAGTACTTC	CASSLFTGRIQYF
-	-	TRBV5-1	TRBJ2-1	TGCGCCAGCAGCTTGTTGAGCGGAGGACTTTACAATGAGCAGTTCTTC	CASSLLSGGLYNEQFF
-	-	TRBV5-6	TRBJ2-5	TGTGCCAGCACCCCCTTTAAACAGGAGACCCAGTACTTC	CASTPFKQETQYF
-	-	TRBV5-1	TRBJ1-2	TGCGCCAGCAGCCCAGGACGGACTAACTATGGCTACACCTTC	CASSPGRTNYGYTF
-	few	TRBV5-1	TRBJ2-5	TGCGCCAGCAGCGGAACGGTTAGTCAAGAGACCCAGTACTTC	CASSGTVSQETQYF
-	-	TRBV10-3	TRBJ1-5	TGTGCCATCAGTGAGACAGGATATCAGCCCCAGCATTTT	CAISETGYQPQHF
TRBD2	once	TRBV12-5	TRBJ2-3	TGTGCTAGTGGGCCGGGACTAGCGGGGGGCACAGATACGCAGTATTTT	CASGPGLAGGTDTQYF
TRBD2	-	TRBV19	TRBJ2-1	TGTGCCAGTAGTCAACCCTCTAGCGGGGGGAGCAATGAGCAGTTCTTC	CASSQPSSGGSNEQFF
-	-	TRBV2	TRBJ2-7	TGTGCCAGCAGTGACAGGGGACAAGTATACGAGCAGTACTTC	CASSDRGQVYEQYF
-	-	TRBV3-1/TRBV3-2	TRBJ1-2	TGTGCCAGCAGCCAAAGGATCCTTGGAGGGGCGAGTGGCTACACCTTC	CASSQRILGGASGYTF
TRBD2	few	TRBV7-2	TRBJ2-5	TGTGCCAGCAGCTTAGTTCCTAGCGGGGGGTCGGGGACCCAGTACTTC	CASSLVPSGGSGTQYF
-	few	TRBV2	TRBJ1-1	TGTGCCAGCAGTGTGGCTATGAACACTGAAGCTTTCTTT	CASSVAMNTEAFF
-	-	TRBV5-1	TRBJ1-5	TGCGCCAGCAGCTTGAGAGGGGATCAGCCCCAGCATTTT	CASSLRGDQPQHF
-	-	TRBV5-1	TRBJ1-4	TGCGCCAGCAGCTTGGCTCTTGGGGGTAGGCCTAATGAAAAACTGTTTTTT	CASSLALGGRPNEKLFF
TRBD1	-	TRBV6-5	TRBJ1-4	TGTGCCAGCAGCCGATGGGGACAGGGACGCGAAAAACTGTTTTTT	CASSRWGQGREKLFF
-	-	TRBV5-1	TRBJ1-3	TGCGCCAGCAGCCTGCGGGGTGACTCTGGAAACACCATATATTTT	CASSLRGDSGNTIYF
TRBD1	few	TRBV7-7	TRBJ2-7	TGTGCCAGCAGCTTAGCGCAGGGGGACGAGCAGTACTTC	CASSLAQGDEQYF
TRBD1	-	TRBV19	TRBJ1-2	TGTGCCAGTAGTGCACAGGGGACTGGCTACACCTTC	CASSAQGTGYTF
-	-	TRBV7-6	TRBJ2-7	TGTGCCAGCAGCTTAGAAGATGGGGATACCTCCTACGAGCAGTACTTC	CASSLEDGDTSYEQYF
-	-	TRBV7-8	TRBJ2-7	TGTGCCAGCAGCGAGGACCCGCGCGAGCAGTACTTC	CASSEDPREQYF
-	-	TRBV6-2/TRBV6-3	TRBJ2-1	TGTGCCAGCAGCCTTTTGAAGCGAAGTTCCTACAATGAGCAGTTCTTC	CASSLLKRSSYNEQFF
-	-	TRBV13	TRBJ1-2	TGTGCCAGCAGCTTTCGTGGGGAACTCTATGGCTACACCTTC	CASSFRGELYGYTF
-	-	TRBV2	TRBJ1-3	TGTGCCAGCAGTGCACAGAGAAACACCATATATTTT	CASSAQRNTIYF
TRBD2	-	TRBV14	TRBJ2-2	TGTGCCAGCAGCCTGATTAGCGGGGCGAACACCGGGGAGCTGTTTTTT	CASSLISGANTGELFF
-	-	TRBV5-1	TRBJ2-1	TGCGCCAGCAGCTTAGAGGGGCTAAAGACCAATGAGCAGTTCTTC	CASSLEGLKTNEQFF
-	-	TRBV7-3	TRBJ1-2	TGTGCCAGCAGCTTAGGCCCAGGCTATGGCTACACCTTC	CASSLGPGYGYTF
-	-	TRBV10-3	TRBJ1-5	TGTGCCATCAGTGAGGGGGGCTTAAGCAATCAGCCCCAGCATTTT	CAISEGGLSNQPQHF
-	-	TRBV10-2	TRBJ1-6	TGCGCCAGCAGTGAGTCGGGCAGGCGTCCGTCGTTACCCCTCCACTTT	CASSESGRRPSLPLHF
-	-	TRBV6-5	TRBJ1-4	TGTGCCAGCAGGGGAGGGTTTGCAACTAATGAAAAACTGTTTTTT	CASRGGFATNEKLFF
TRBD2	-	TRBV25-1	TRBJ2-3	TGTGCCAGCAGTGTATCCACACTAGCGGGTTCTAGCACAGATACGCAGTATTTT	CASSVSTLAGSSTDTQYF
-	-	TRBV2	TRBJ1-4	TGTGCCAGCAGTGTTGAGGAAAAACTGTTTTTT	CASSVEEKLFF
TRBD1	-	TRBV6-5	TRBJ2-1	TGTGCCAGCAGTTACAGGGGGCCCAATGAGCAGTTCTTC	CASSYRGPNEQFF
-	-	TRBV19	TRBJ1-6	TGTGCCAGTACCTACACCGAGGGAAACCTCCACTTT	CASTYTEGNLHF
-	-	TRBV28	TRBJ1-5	TGTGCCAGCATCCCCCTTGGGGCTAGCAATCAGCCCCAGCATTTT	CASIPLGASNQPQHF
-	-	TRBV6-6	TRBJ1-2	TGTGCCAGCAGTCGAGAGGGCTACACCTTC	CASSREGYTF
-	-	TRBV6-5	TRBJ2-7	TGTGCCAGCAGGCTTACAGGTTTCAATTACGAGCAGTACTTC	CASRLTGFNYEQYF
-	-	TRBV3-1/TRBV3-2	TRBJ2-1	TGTGCCAGCAGCAGGAAAATGACAATCCCTTTACGCAATGAGCAGTTCTTC	CASSRKMTIPLRNEQFF
TRBD1	-	TRBV12-5	TRBJ2-5	TGTGCTAGTGGTTTGGTTGGGACAGGGGGCCTTGAGACCCAGTACTTC	CASGLVGTGGLETQYF
-	once	TRBV28	TRBJ2-7	TGTGCCAGCTCAGGGTTATACGAGCAGTACTTC	CASSGLYEQYF
-	-	TRBV18	TRBJ2-7	TGTGCCAGCTCACCACCTCGGGGCCAAGAGCTCTACGAGCAGTACTTC	CASSPPRGQELYEQYF
-	-	TRBV6-1	TRBJ1-3	TGTGCCAGCAGTGAAGCTAGGCGGAACTCTGGAAACACCATATATTTT	CASSEARRNSGNTIYF
TRBD1	-	TRBV20-1	TRBJ2-1	TGCAGTGCTGACAGGGGAGATGAGCAGTTCTTC	CSADRGDEQFF
-	-	TRBV21-1	TRBJ1-1	TGTGCCAGTCCAGGGTTACTCATGAACACTGAAGCTTTCTTT	CASPGLLMNTEAFF
-	-	TRBV2	TRBJ2-1	TGTGCCAGCAGTGAAGGGAGCAATGAGCAGTTCTTC	CASSEGSNEQFF
TRBD1	-	TRBV30	TRBJ2-7	TGTGCCTGGAGGGACAGGGGGCACCAGAGCTCCTACGAGCAGTACTTC	CAWRDRGHQSSYEQYF
-	-	TRBV29-1	TRBJ1-2	TGCAGCGTTGAAGTATGGGAAAGACAGGCGGCCTATGGCTACACCTTC	CSVEVWERQAAYGYTF
-	once	TRBV6-6	TRBJ2-4	TGTGCCAGCAGCGATACTGGGGTGGCCAAAAACATTCAGTACTTC	CASSDTGVAKNIQYF
-	-	TRBV24-1	TRBJ1-5	TGTGCCACCAGTCCCGCGGGGTATTCACAGCCCCAGCATTTT	CATSPAGYSQPQHF